This T cell receptor beta chain originates from a study of tumor-infiltrating lymphocytes in localized non-small cell lung cancer. The overall study: Each patient gave resected tumor and non-adjacent uninvolved lung tissue.

Profiling relied on immunoSEQ multiplex PCR, and the TCRdb table lists in-frame clones only, not all of them. The repertoire consists of 11,000 to 15,000 clones, with approximately 80% occurring once and the leading ten covering over 15%. This clone is a singleton in its sample. The antigen remains undetermined. Germline V gene lookup returns CDR1 SNHLY and CDR2 FYNNEI. The CDR3 consists of 15 residues. V lost 6 bases, J lost 4 bases, and 15 bases lay in between. Findings and caveats of the study: Different pieces of the same tissue were used for each assay. Recurrence-free survival showed no association with tumor T-cell fraction.

The sequenced material came from lung tumor tissue. The rearrangement uses TRBV2 and TRBJ2-2; TRBD1 or TRBD2 may be the D gene (6 bases each). The TCR was taken from a human donor with non-small cell lung cancer. The CDR3 here is CASRRSGAGTGELFF. The DNA for the CDR3 is TGTGCCAGCAGACGATCGGGGGCAGGCACCGGGGAGCTGTTTTTT.